A selection of T cell receptor beta chains follows, all from one sample in a study of blood T cell repertoires in COVID-19. The repertoire was sequenced with immunoSEQ multiplex PCR; TCRdb's copy has only in-frame clones and lacks some. The sample records 120,000 or so clones, 70% to 85% being singletons. Sequencing used peripheral blood. These receptors all come from a woman between 45 and 65 years old with acute or convalescent COVID-19. The CDR3 runs from the conserved cysteine through the conserved F or W. The D gene is left open where the match is weak. Size tells how often a clone was seen (once, few, many) or the class of an expanded clone, and some rows leave it out.

abundance: .; v_gene: TRBV5-4; d_gene: TRBD2; j_gene: TRBJ2-3; CDR3nt: TGTGCCAGCAGCACCCGGACTAGCGGGGGCCCCGGAGATACGCAGTATTTT; CDR3aa: CASSTRTSGGPGDTQYF
abundance: .; v_gene: TRBV4-1; d_gene: TRBD1; j_gene: TRBJ1-2; CDR3nt: TGCGCCAGCAGCCGGGACAGGGACTTAAACTATGGCTACACCTTC; CDR3aa: CASSRDRDLNYGYTF
abundance: .; v_gene: TRBV2; d_gene: TRBD2; j_gene: TRBJ2-3; CDR3nt: TGTGCCAGCAGCAAACTGACTAGCGGGGGTAAAGATACGCAGTATTTT; CDR3aa: CASSKLTSGGKDTQYF
abundance: .; v_gene: TRBV5-1; d_gene: .; j_gene: TRBJ2-1; CDR3nt: TGCGCCAGCAGCAGGGGACTTTCCAATGAGCAGTTCTTC; CDR3aa: CASSRGLSNEQFF
abundance: .; v_gene: TRBV18; d_gene: TRBD1; j_gene: TRBJ1-5; CDR3nt: TGTGCCAGCTCAAGCCCCGGGACAGGGCGCGCGCAGCCCCAGCATTTT; CDR3aa: CASSSPGTGRAQPQHF
abundance: few; v_gene: TRBV6-5; d_gene: .; j_gene: TRBJ2-7; CDR3nt: TGTGCCAGCGGCCTACTAGGTGGCGAGCAGTACTTC; CDR3aa: CASGLLGGEQYF
abundance: .; v_gene: TRBV3-1/TRBV3-2; d_gene: .; j_gene: TRBJ1-6; CDR3nt: TGTGCCAGCAGCCACCAAACGGGGTGGAATAATTCACCCCTCCACTTT; CDR3aa: CASSHQTGWNNSPLHF
abundance: .; v_gene: TRBV18; d_gene: TRBD2; j_gene: TRBJ2-3; CDR3nt: TGTGCCAGCTCGCCCATTAGCGGGGGGCCGGGAGATACGCAGTATTTT; CDR3aa: CASSPISGGPGDTQYF
abundance: .; v_gene: TRBV3-1/TRBV3-2; d_gene: TRBD2; j_gene: TRBJ2-2; CDR3nt: TGTGCCAGCAGCCAGACTAGCGGATTCACCGGGGAGCTGTTTTTT; CDR3aa: CASSQTSGFTGELFF
abundance: .; v_gene: TRBV30; d_gene: .; j_gene: TRBJ1-1; CDR3nt: TGTGCCTGGAATAGACACACTGGCACTGAAGCTTTCTTT; CDR3aa: CAWNRHTGTEAFF
abundance: once; v_gene: TRBV5-1; d_gene: TRBD1; j_gene: TRBJ1-2; CDR3nt: TGCGCCAGCAGCTTGGGTCCCGGGACAGCCAACTATGGCTACACCTTC; CDR3aa: CASSLGPGTANYGYTF
abundance: .; v_gene: TRBV19; d_gene: TRBD1; j_gene: TRBJ1-1; CDR3nt: TGTGCCAGTAGCCCGGGACAGATTTCAAGGGGAGCTTTCTTT; CDR3aa: CASSPGQISRGAFF
abundance: .; v_gene: TRBV27; d_gene: .; j_gene: TRBJ1-5; CDR3nt: TGTGCCAGCAGTTTATGGCGCGGGGAGCCCCAGCATTTT; CDR3aa: CASSLWRGEPQHF
abundance: .; v_gene: TRBV2; d_gene: TRBD2; j_gene: TRBJ2-1; CDR3nt: TGTGCCAGCACATACCGGGGGGGCAATGAGCAGTTCTTC; CDR3aa: CASTYRGGNEQFF
abundance: .; v_gene: TRBV2; d_gene: .; j_gene: TRBJ1-1; CDR3nt: TGTGCCAGCAGAACAGGGTATAACACTGAAGCTTTCTTT; CDR3aa: CASRTGYNTEAFF
abundance: .; v_gene: TRBV5-1; d_gene: TRBD2; j_gene: TRBJ2-7; CDR3nt: TGCGCCAGCAGCCCAAGCGGGGAAATCTACGAGCAGTACTTC; CDR3aa: CASSPSGEIYEQYF
abundance: .; v_gene: TRBV5-4; d_gene: .; j_gene: TRBJ2-5; CDR3nt: TGTGCCAGCAGCTTTGGTAGCGGCGCTAAACAAGAGACCCAGTACTTC; CDR3aa: CASSFGSGAKQETQYF
abundance: .; v_gene: TRBV11-2; d_gene: .; j_gene: TRBJ1-3; CDR3nt: TGTGCCAGCTCCTCGCGGCTCTCTGGAAACACCATATATTTT; CDR3aa: CASSSRLSGNTIYF
abundance: .; v_gene: TRBV27; d_gene: TRBD1; j_gene: TRBJ1-5; CDR3nt: TGTGCCAGCAGTCCCGGGACAGCTTATAGCAATCAGCCCCAGCATTTT; CDR3aa: CASSPGTAYSNQPQHF
abundance: many; v_gene: TRBV10-3; d_gene: TRBD2; j_gene: TRBJ2-1; CDR3nt: TGTGCCATCAGTGAGTCAATCCTAGCGGGGGGGCACAATGAGCAGTTCTTC; CDR3aa: CAISESILAGGHNEQFF
abundance: .; v_gene: TRBV29-1; d_gene: TRBD1; j_gene: TRBJ2-5; CDR3nt: TGCAGCACGGACAGGGGGGAGACCCAGTACTTC; CDR3aa: CSTDRGETQYF
abundance: .; v_gene: TRBV3-1/TRBV3-2; d_gene: .; j_gene: TRBJ1-3; CDR3nt: TGTGCCAGCAGCCAAGGGCTTAGAAACACCATATATTTT; CDR3aa: CASSQGLRNTIYF
abundance: .; v_gene: TRBV4-1; d_gene: .; j_gene: TRBJ1-2; CDR3nt: TGCGCCAGCAGCCAAGGAGGGGCAGGGGCTGCTGGCTACACCTTC; CDR3aa: CASSQGGAGAAGYTF
abundance: .; v_gene: TRBV13; d_gene: .; j_gene: TRBJ1-6; CDR3nt: TGTGCCAGCAGCTTAGGGGCAGGCCAAGGTTCACCCCTCCACTTT; CDR3aa: CASSLGAGQGSPLHF
abundance: .; v_gene: TRBV7-8; d_gene: .; j_gene: TRBJ1-5; CDR3nt: TGTGCCAGCAGCTTAGCGGCAGGCGAGAATAGCAATCAGCCCCAGCATTTT; CDR3aa: CASSLAAGENSNQPQHF
abundance: .; v_gene: TRBV5-6; d_gene: .; j_gene: TRBJ1-6; CDR3nt: TGTGCCAGCAGCCCCTCGAAAACGACAGGCGCCGATTCACCCCTCCACTTT; CDR3aa: CASSPSKTTGADSPLHF
abundance: .; v_gene: TRBV5-1; d_gene: TRBD1; j_gene: TRBJ2-2; CDR3nt: TGCGCCAGCAGCTTGGCTGGACAGGGACCTATAAGCACCGGGGAGCTGTTTTTT; CDR3aa: CASSLAGQGPISTGELFF
abundance: .; v_gene: TRBV11-2; d_gene: .; j_gene: TRBJ1-4; CDR3nt: TGTGCCAGCAGCCTGGGGGGGTATACTAATGAAAAACTGTTTTTT; CDR3aa: CASSLGGYTNEKLFF
abundance: .; v_gene: TRBV6-1; d_gene: TRBD1; j_gene: TRBJ1-2; CDR3nt: TGTGCCAGCAGTGATGACAGGGGGCGGGGCTATGGCTACACCTTC; CDR3aa: CASSDDRGRGYGYTF
abundance: .; v_gene: TRBV5-5; d_gene: TRBD1; j_gene: TRBJ1-1; CDR3nt: TGTGCCAGCAGCCCGAAGGGGGCGGAGATGAACACTGAAGCTTTCTTT; CDR3aa: CASSPKGAEMNTEAFF
abundance: .; v_gene: TRBV6-5; d_gene: .; j_gene: TRBJ1-1; CDR3nt: TGTGCCAGCACGATTAAGACAGGGAACACTGAAGCTTTCTTT; CDR3aa: CASTIKTGNTEAFF
abundance: .; v_gene: TRBV5-1; d_gene: TRBD1; j_gene: TRBJ1-2; CDR3nt: TGCGCCAGCAGCTTGGCGGACAGGGAAAATGGCTACACCTTC; CDR3aa: CASSLADRENGYTF
abundance: .; v_gene: TRBV19; d_gene: .; j_gene: TRBJ2-1; CDR3nt: TGTGCCAGTAGTACGGGGAGACACTACAATGAGCAGTTCTTC; CDR3aa: CASSTGRHYNEQFF
abundance: .; v_gene: TRBV7-9; d_gene: TRBD1; j_gene: TRBJ1-1; CDR3nt: TGTGCCAGCAGCTCCCAGGGGGTTAGGACTGAAGCTTTCTTT; CDR3aa: CASSSQGVRTEAFF
abundance: .; v_gene: TRBV29-1; d_gene: .; j_gene: TRBJ1-2; CDR3nt: TGCAGCGTTGAAGCGGAAGCAAGCGGGCCCCGCGCCTATGGCTACACCTTC; CDR3aa: CSVEAEASGPRAYGYTF
abundance: many; v_gene: TRBV6-1; d_gene: .; j_gene: TRBJ1-6; CDR3nt: TGTGCCAGCAGTGAAGCGGCGCAGGGATCCTCACCCCTCCACTTT; CDR3aa: CASSEAAQGSSPLHF
abundance: .; v_gene: TRBV27; d_gene: TRBD1; j_gene: TRBJ2-1; CDR3nt: TGTGCCAGCAGTTCGGGACAGGGGGCACGCAATGAGCAGTTCTTC; CDR3aa: CASSSGQGARNEQFF
abundance: .; v_gene: TRBV7-9; d_gene: .; j_gene: TRBJ1-2; CDR3nt: TGTGCCAGCAGCTTGGTCGGGGACACGACCGGCTACACCTTC; CDR3aa: CASSLVGDTTGYTF
abundance: .; v_gene: TRBV6-1; d_gene: TRBD1; j_gene: TRBJ2-1; CDR3nt: TGTGCCAGCAGTGACCCCCCGGACAGGGGAATCTTCTTC; CDR3aa: CASSDPPDRGIFF
abundance: .; v_gene: TRBV19; d_gene: .; j_gene: TRBJ1-1; CDR3nt: TGTGCCAGTAGTATATTTCTTTCGGACACTGAAGCTTTCTTT; CDR3aa: CASSIFLSDTEAFF
abundance: once; v_gene: TRBV5-1; d_gene: .; j_gene: TRBJ2-6; CDR3nt: TGCGCCAGCAGCTCGTTCAGCTCTGGGGCCAACGTCCTGACTTTC; CDR3aa: CASSSFSSGANVLTF
abundance: .; v_gene: TRBV5-1; d_gene: .; j_gene: TRBJ1-1; CDR3nt: TGCGCCAGCAGCCCTGGACTAATAGGGGACACTGAAGCTTTCTTT; CDR3aa: CASSPGLIGDTEAFF
abundance: .; v_gene: TRBV5-4; d_gene: .; j_gene: TRBJ2-5; CDR3nt: TGTGCCAGCAGCTTGGGGGAGACCAAAGAGACCCAGTACTTC; CDR3aa: CASSLGETKETQYF
abundance: few; v_gene: TRBV19; d_gene: TRBD1; j_gene: TRBJ1-2; CDR3nt: TGTGCCAGTAGGGACAGGGACTATGGCTACACCTTC; CDR3aa: CASRDRDYGYTF
abundance: .; v_gene: TRBV6-5; d_gene: TRBD1; j_gene: TRBJ1-5; CDR3nt: TGTGCCAGCATGCTGGACAGGTTCAATCAGCCCCAGCATTTT; CDR3aa: CASMLDRFNQPQHF
abundance: .; v_gene: TRBV3-1/TRBV3-2; d_gene: .; j_gene: TRBJ1-2; CDR3nt: TGTGCCAGCAGCCAAGACAATAACTATGGCTACACCTTC; CDR3aa: CASSQDNNYGYTF
abundance: .; v_gene: TRBV18; d_gene: .; j_gene: TRBJ2-7; CDR3nt: TGTGCCAGCTCAGGAACGGGAACACAGGGTTTGGGCGAGCAGTACTTC; CDR3aa: CASSGTGTQGLGEQYF
abundance: .; v_gene: TRBV12-5; d_gene: TRBD2; j_gene: TRBJ2-1; CDR3nt: TGTGCTAGTGGTTTGGTAATAACGGGGGGATCGTACAATGAGCAGTTCTTC; CDR3aa: CASGLVITGGSYNEQFF